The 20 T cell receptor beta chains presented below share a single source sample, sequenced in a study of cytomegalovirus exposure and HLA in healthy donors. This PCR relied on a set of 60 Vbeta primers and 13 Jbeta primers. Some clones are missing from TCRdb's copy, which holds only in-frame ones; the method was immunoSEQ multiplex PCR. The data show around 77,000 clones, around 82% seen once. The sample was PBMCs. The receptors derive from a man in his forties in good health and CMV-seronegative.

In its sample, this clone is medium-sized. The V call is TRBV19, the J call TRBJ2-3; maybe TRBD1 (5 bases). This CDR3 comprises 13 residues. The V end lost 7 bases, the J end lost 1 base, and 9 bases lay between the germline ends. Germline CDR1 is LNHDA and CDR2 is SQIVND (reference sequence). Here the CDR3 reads CASKQTGTDTQYF. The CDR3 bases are TGTGCCAGTAAGCAGACAGGCACAGATACGCAGTATTTT.

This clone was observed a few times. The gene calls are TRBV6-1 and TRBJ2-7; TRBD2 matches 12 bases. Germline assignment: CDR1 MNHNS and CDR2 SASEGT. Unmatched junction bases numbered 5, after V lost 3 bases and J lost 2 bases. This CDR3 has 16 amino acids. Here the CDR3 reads CASSDRTSGDPYEQYF. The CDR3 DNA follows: TGTGCCAGCAGTGACCGGACTAGCGGGGACCCCTACGAGCAGTACTTC.

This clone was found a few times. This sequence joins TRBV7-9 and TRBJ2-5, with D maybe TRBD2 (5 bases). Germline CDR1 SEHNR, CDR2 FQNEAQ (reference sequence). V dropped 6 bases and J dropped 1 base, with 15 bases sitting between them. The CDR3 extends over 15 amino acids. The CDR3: CASSSPRGTQETQYF. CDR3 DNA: TGTGCCAGCAGTAGCCCCCGGGGTACCCAAGAGACCCAGTACTTC. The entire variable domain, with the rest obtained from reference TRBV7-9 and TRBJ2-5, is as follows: DTGVSQNPRHKITKRGQNVTFRCDPISEHNRLYWYRQTLGQGPEFLTYFQNEAQLEKSRLLSDRFSAERPKGSFSTLEIQRTEQGDSAMYLCASSSPRGTQETQYFGPGTRLLVL.

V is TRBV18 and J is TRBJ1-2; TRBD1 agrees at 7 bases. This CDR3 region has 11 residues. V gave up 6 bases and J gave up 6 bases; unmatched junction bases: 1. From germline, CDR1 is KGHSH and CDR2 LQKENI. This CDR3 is CASSQGDGYTF. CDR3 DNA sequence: TGTGCCAGCTCGCAGGGGGATGGCTACACCTTC. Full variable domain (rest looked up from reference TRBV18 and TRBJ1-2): NAGVMQNPRHLVRRRGQEARLRCSPMKGHSHVYWYRQLPEEGLKFMVYLQKENIIDESGMPKERFSAEFPKEGPSILRIQQVVRGDSAAYFCASSQGDGYTFGSGTRLTVV.

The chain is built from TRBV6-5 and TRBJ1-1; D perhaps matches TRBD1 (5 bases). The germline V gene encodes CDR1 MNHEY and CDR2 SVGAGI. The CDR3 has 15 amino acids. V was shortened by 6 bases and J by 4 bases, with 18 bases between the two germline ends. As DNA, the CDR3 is TGTGCCAGCAGGTACCAAAGGGGAGGGGCCACTGAAGCTTTCTTT. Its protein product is CASRYQRGGATEAFF.

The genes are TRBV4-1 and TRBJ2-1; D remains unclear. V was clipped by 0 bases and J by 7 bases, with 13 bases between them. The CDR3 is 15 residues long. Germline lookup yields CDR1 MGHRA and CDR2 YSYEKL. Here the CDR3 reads CASSQESRAMNEQFF. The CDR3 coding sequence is TGCGCCAGCAGCCAAGAGTCTCGAGCGATGAATGAGCAGTTCTTC.

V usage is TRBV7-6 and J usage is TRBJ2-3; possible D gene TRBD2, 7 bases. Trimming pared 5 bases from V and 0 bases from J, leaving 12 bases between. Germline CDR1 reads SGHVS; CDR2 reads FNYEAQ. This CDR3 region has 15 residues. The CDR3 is CASSHRGASTDTQYF. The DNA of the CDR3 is TGTGCCAGCAGCCACCGGGGGGCTAGCACAGATACGCAGTATTTT.

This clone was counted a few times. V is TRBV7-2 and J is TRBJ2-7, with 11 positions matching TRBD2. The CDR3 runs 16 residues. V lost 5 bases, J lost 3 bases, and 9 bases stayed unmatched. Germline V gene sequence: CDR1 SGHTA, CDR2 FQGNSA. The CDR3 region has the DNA TGTGCCAGCAGCCCCCGAGGTAGCGGGGGGGACTACGAGCAGTACTTC. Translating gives CASSPRGSGGDYEQYF.

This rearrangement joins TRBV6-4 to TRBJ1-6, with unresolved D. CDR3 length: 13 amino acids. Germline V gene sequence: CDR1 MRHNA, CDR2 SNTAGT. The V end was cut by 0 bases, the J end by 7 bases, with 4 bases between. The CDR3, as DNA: TGTGCCAGCAGTGACTCCTTGAATTCACCCCTCCACTTT. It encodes CASSDSLNSPLHF.

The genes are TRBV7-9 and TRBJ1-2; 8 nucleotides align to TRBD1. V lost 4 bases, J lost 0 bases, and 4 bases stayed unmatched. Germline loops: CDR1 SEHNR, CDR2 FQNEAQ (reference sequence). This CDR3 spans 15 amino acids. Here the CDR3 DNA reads TGTGCCAGCAGCTACACAGGGGGAGCTAACTATGGCTACACCTTC. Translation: CASSYTGGANYGYTF. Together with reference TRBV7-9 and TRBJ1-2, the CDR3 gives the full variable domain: DTGVSQNPRHKITKRGQNVTFRCDPISEHNRLYWYRQTLGQGPEFLTYFQNEAQLEKSRLLSDRFSAERPKGSFSTLEIQRTEQGDSAMYLCASSYTGGANYGYTFGSGTRLTVV.

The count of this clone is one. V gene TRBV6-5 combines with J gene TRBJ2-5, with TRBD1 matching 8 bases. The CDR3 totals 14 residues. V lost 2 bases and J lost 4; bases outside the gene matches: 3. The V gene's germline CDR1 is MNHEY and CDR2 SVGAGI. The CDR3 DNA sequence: TGTGCCAGCAGTTACATAGACAGGGGAGAGACCCAGTACTTC. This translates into CASSYIDRGETQYF.

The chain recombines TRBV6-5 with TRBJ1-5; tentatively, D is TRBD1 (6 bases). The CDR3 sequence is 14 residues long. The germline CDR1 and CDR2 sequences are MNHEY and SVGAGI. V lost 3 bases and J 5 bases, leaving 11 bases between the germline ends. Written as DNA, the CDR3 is TGTGCCAGCAGTTATTTGGCAGGGGATCAGCCCCAGCATTTT. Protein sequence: CASSYLAGDQPQHF.

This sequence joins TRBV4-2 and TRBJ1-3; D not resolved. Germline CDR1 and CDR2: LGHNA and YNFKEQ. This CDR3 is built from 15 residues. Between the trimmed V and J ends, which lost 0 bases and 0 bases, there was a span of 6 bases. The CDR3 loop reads CASSQELSSGNTIYF. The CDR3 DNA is TGTGCCAGCAGCCAAGAACTGAGCTCTGGAAACACCATATATTTT.

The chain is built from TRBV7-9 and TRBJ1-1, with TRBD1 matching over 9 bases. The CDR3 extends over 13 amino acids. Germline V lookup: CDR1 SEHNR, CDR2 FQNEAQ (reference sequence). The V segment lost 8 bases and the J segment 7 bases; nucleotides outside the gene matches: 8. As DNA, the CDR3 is TGTGCCAGCGGCGTCGGACAGGGGAATGAAGCTTTCTTT. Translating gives CASGVGQGNEAFF. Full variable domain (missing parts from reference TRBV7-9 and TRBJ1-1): DTGVSQNPRHKITKRGQNVTFRCDPISEHNRLYWYRQTLGQGPEFLTYFQNEAQLEKSRLLSDRFSAERPKGSFSTLEIQRTEQGDSAMYLCASGVGQGNEAFFGQGTRLTVV.

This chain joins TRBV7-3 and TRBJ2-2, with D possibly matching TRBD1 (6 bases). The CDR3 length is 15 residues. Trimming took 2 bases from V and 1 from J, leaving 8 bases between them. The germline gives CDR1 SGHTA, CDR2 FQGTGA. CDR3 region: CASSLQTGNTGELFF. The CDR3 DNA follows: TGTGCCAGCAGCTTACAGACAGGGAACACCGGGGAGCTGTTTTTT.

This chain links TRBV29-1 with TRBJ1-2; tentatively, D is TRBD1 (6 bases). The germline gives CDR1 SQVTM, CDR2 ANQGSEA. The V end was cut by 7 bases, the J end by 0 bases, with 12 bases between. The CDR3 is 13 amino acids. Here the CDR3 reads CSAPTGTNYGYTF. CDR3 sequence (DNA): TGCAGCGCCCCTACAGGGACTAACTATGGCTACACCTTC.

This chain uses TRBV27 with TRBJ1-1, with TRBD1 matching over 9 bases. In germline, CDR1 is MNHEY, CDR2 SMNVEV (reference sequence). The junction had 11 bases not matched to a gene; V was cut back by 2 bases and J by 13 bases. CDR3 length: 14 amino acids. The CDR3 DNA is TGTGCCAGCAGTTTAGGCTTGGGACAGGGTTTAGTTTTCTTT. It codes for CASSLGLGQGLVFF.

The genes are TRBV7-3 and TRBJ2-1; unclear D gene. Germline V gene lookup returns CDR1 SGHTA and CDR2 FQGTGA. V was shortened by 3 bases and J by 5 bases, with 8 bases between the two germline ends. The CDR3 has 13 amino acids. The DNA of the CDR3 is TGTGCCAGCAGCTTGAGCCAAGACAATGAGCAGTTCTTC. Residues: CASSLSQDNEQFF.

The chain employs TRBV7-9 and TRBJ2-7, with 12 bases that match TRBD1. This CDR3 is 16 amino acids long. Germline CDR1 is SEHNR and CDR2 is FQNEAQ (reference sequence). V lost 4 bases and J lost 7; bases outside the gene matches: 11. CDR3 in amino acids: CASSSPTGDRGQEQYF. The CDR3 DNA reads TGTGCCAGCAGCTCTCCCACCGGGGACAGGGGGCAAGAGCAGTACTTC.

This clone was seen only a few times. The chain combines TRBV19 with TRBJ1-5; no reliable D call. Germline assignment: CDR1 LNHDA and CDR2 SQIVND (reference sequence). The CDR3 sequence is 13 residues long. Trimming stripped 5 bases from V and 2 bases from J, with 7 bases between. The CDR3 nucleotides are TGTGCCAGTAGTCCCGGGGGCAATCAGCCCCAGCATTTT. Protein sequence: CASSPGGNQPQHF.